This TCR beta chain was sequenced in a study of blood T cells in healthy people across ages (dated by TCRdb to between 2015 and 2017). Notes on the research overall: In model experiments, roughly one uniquely barcoded TCR beta cDNA molecule per two T cells was captured by template switching. To track age-related changes in TCR beta repertoire diversity, the study relied on deep sequencing normalized with unique cDNA molecular identifiers. Donors were grouped into four age groups: young (average 16 years), middle-aged (roughly 38), aged (around 66) and long-lived (approximately 82). Donors of different ages were randomly distributed across sequencing lanes to avoid experimental bias. Two additional independent replicas of 1 million unique cDNA reads from the same blood draw were analyzed for two donors (one aged 18 to 30 and one aged 80 or older). Beyond this particular receptor, the publication reports: Total diversity estimates from one million sequenced T cells were considered lower bounds and underestimates. Bulk unsorted PBMC profiling prevented conclusive comparison of naive and antigen-experienced compartments. Observed TCR beta diversity per million T cells fell roughly linearly with age, and a significant reduction was already apparent by age roughly 40. Compared with the aged group, the long-lived group had more naive CD4+ T cells, fewer expanded clones and increased TCR diversity, a pattern suggesting age selection. The percentage of naive T cells measured by flow cytometry correlated strongly with observed TCR beta diversity. The CMV infection status of donors was not known, potentially confounding age-related changes in expanded clonotypes.

To prepare the library, 5' RACE was applied. Sequencing used an Illumina HiSeq 2500. A second 7 to 11 cycle PCR used a sample-barcoded 5' primer and a J-beta primer mix. A unique molecular identifier was introduced onto each TCR beta cDNA molecule by a template-switch 5' adaptor carrying 12 random nucleotides. Each sample yielded at least 2.5 million CDR3-containing paired-end reads. The Mint cDNA synthesis kit, primed by a TRBC-specific oligonucleotide, was used to synthesize first-strand cDNA from all RNA. After uracil-DNA glycosylase treatment, a first 18-cycle PCR used universal primers M1SS and BC2_uni_R on all cDNA. Under the source paper's analysis protocol: Normalization of each sample was performed by random selection of 1 million high-quality reads, each carrying a distinct molecular identifier. Instead of being binned into consensus sequences, reads that shared molecular identifiers were thrown out. CDR3 identification, clonotype clustering and error correction used MiTCR with a Q25 quality threshold and the strictest error-elimination algorithm. Lower-bound total TCR beta diversity was estimated with a nonparametric unseen species model using Euler transformation. TCRdb trimmed the raw reads at Q25, called clones with MiXCR and kept productive beta chains. Identical CDR3 protein sequences are pooled into one entry, listed with their most common genes and DNA. Here the V and J calls rest on TCRdb's processing, not on the authors' analysis. In this sample the table shows 1.5 million to 1.8 million distinct CDR3 sequences, roughly 43% of which occur a single time. Of the sample, about 4% falls within the top ten clones.

Looking up the germline V gene yields CDR1 SGHRS and CDR2 YFSETQ. The junction shows trimming of 0 bases on V and 0 bases on J, plus 8 bases between the germline ends. Including cysteine and phenylalanine, the CDR3 has 15 amino acids. The CDR3 DNA has 45 bases and is translated from base 1. Donors were a few dozen systemically healthy Caucasian individuals from Russia aged roughly 6 to 100 years. Ten milliliters of peripheral blood were drawn from each donor into EDTA-treated Vacutainer tubes. PBMCs were isolated by Ficoll-Paque density-gradient centrifugation, with at least 6 million obtained per sample. Trizol reagent was used to extract total RNA from the PBMCs, yielding at least 6 micrograms per sample. For every donor, flow cytometry on a PBMC aliquot measured the percentage of naive CD45RAhigh/CD27high T cells. To note about this clonotype: Which antigen it targets is not known. The record has no base qualities; no much larger clone is one base away.

This receptor was obtained from a woman under 30 in good health. Recombination linked TRBV5-1 to TRBJ2-3; the D gene is tentatively TRBD1 or TRBD2, each matching 5 bases. The sample consisted of blood. This receptor has the CDR3 CASSLDWGSTDTQYF. The DNA sequence follows: TGCGCCAGCAGCTTGGACTGGGGGAGCACAGATACGCAGTATTTT.